Below, 29 T cell receptor beta chains from the same sample are listed, as sequenced in a study of post-analysis software for immune sequencing data (dated by TCRdb to 2015 to 2017). For these TCRs, the target antigens are not known. To prepare the library, PCR was applied. The listed sequencing device is Illumina HiSeq 2500. To reduce PCR and sequencing biases, unique molecular identifiers were built into the TCR beta cDNA libraries. Starting from the raw public reads, TCRdb applied fastp trimming at Q25, assembled clones with MiXCR and retained in-frame beta chains. Every entry covers one CDR3 protein and lists the most common genes and DNA from its rows. For this sample the table gives around 250,000 distinct CDR3 sequences, of which 36% were detected only once. The ten largest account for under 5.5% of the sample. Results the study describes overall, beyond this receptor: Patients showed significantly higher frequencies than controls for a handful of TRBV segments, among them TRBV5-6, TRBV5-1 and TRBV20-1.

Material: blood. All receptors derive from a girl between 10 and 17 years old with multiple sclerosis.

This clonotype appeared a few times. CDR3 in amino acids: CSASRQGAEGYTF. For the CDR3, the DNA is TGCAGCGCCTCGAGGCAGGGGGCTGAGGGCTACACCTTC. The chain joins TRBV29-1 to TRBJ1-2; 8 bases fit TRBD1. The CDR3 is made up of 13 amino acids. V lost 7 bases and J lost 8; bases outside the gene matches: 12. The germline V gene encodes CDR1 SQVTM and CDR2 ANQGSEA. Full variable domain (outside the CDR3, taken from reference TRBV29-1 and TRBJ1-2): SAVISQKPSRDICQRGTSLTIQCQVDSQVTMMFWYRQQPGQSLTLIATANQGSEATYESGFVIDKFPISRPNLTFSTLTVSNMSPEDSSIYLCSASRQGAEGYTFGSGTRLTVV.

The rearrangement links TRBV5-5 to TRBJ2-7, with 8 bases fitting TRBD1. Germline V gene sequence: CDR1 SGHKS, CDR2 YYEKEE (reference sequence). V lost 4 bases to trimming and J lost 3 bases; unmatched junction nucleotides: 9. This CDR3 comprises 15 residues. DNA of the CDR3: TGTGCCAGCAGCCAATATGACAGGGGAAACTACGAGCAGTACTTC. It specifies CASSQYDRGNYEQYF.

The chain has TRBV7-2 and TRBJ2-7; 7 bases map to TRBD2. V shed 8 bases, J shed 5 bases, and the junction held 12 bases outside the gene matches. Germline V gene lookup returns CDR1 SGHTA and CDR2 FQGNSA. The CDR3 runs to 14 residues. The CDR3 sequence: CASCRGGSLDEQYF. The DNA for the CDR3 is TGTGCCAGCTGCCGTGGCGGGAGCTTGGACGAGCAGTACTTC. Combining the CDR3 with reference TRBV7-2 and TRBJ2-7 gives the whole variable domain GAGVSQSPSNKVTEKGKDVELRCDPISGHTALYWYRQSLGQGLEFLIYFQGNSAPDKSGLPSDRFSAERTGGSVSTLTIQRTQQEDSAVYLCASCRGGSLDEQYFGPGTRLTVT.

The chain links TRBV7-8 to TRBJ2-5; possible D gene TRBD1, 6 bases. V dropped 5 bases and J dropped 13 bases, with 23 bases sitting between them. This CDR3 region has 14 residues. The V gene's germline CDR1 is SGHVS and CDR2 FQNEAQ. CDR3 in amino acids: CASSDTMGHQRGYF. The CDR3 DNA reads as TGTGCCAGCAGCGATACTATGGGACACCAACGGGGGTACTTC. The whole variable domain, remainder taken from reference TRBV7-8 and TRBJ2-5, is GAGVSQSPRYKVAKRGQDVALRCDPISGHVSLFWYQQALGQGPEFLTYFQNEAQLDKSGLPSDRFFAERPEGSVSTLKIQRTQQEDSAVYLCASSDTMGHQRGYFGPGTRLLVL.

This clonotype has a count of ten or more. This rearrangement joins TRBV3-1 to TRBJ2-3; D not certain. With 1 base removed from V and 4 bases from J, the gap between germline ends came to 9 bases. There are 14 residues in the CDR3. CDR1 and CDR2 from the germline V gene are LGHDT and YNNKEL (reference sequence). CDR3 sequence: CASSQVGRPDTQYF. Here the CDR3 DNA reads TGTGCCAGCAGCCAAGTGGGCCGTCCAGATACGCAGTATTTT.

This clonotype occurred many times. The rearrangement links TRBV20-1 to TRBJ1-5, with a possible D match to TRBD1 (5 bases). CDR1 is DFQATT, CDR2 SNEGSKA, per germline (reference sequence). The CDR3 covers 14 residues. The ends were cut back, 3 bases at V and 2 bases at J, with 11 bases in the middle. CDR3 residues: CSASGDLGNQPQHF. The CDR3 bases are TGCAGTGCTAGCGGGGACTTGGGCAATCAGCCCCAGCATTTT.

The chain couples TRBV5-5 to TRBJ2-5; D remains ambiguous. This CDR3 has 14 amino acids. The ends were cut back, 4 bases at V and 1 base at J, with 11 bases in the middle. Germline loops: CDR1 SGHKS, CDR2 YYEKEE (reference sequence). CDR3: CASSNPLVQETQYF. For the CDR3, the DNA is TGTGCCAGCAGCAACCCTCTAGTCCAAGAGACCCAGTACTTC.

A note on this clonotype: Its ends do not fully match the called genes, so a read error is possible. The J gene is TRBJ2-2, the V gene TRBV12-3 or TRBV12-4, with D perhaps TRBD1 (5 bases). The CDR3 length is 11 residues. In DNA form, the CDR3 reads TGTGTCAGCAGGGACACCGGGGAGCTGTTTTTT. It yields the protein CVSRDTGELFF.

A few counts support this clonotype. The genes are TRBV7-7 and TRBJ1-1, with D unclear. CDR1 is SSHAT, CDR2 FNYEAQ, per germline (reference sequence). Trimming removed 1 base at V and 7 bases at J, with 10 bases between. The CDR3 is 13 amino acids. For the CDR3, the DNA is TGTGCCAGCAGCTTAGATCCGGCCAGTGAAGCTTTCTTT. Its protein is CASSLDPASEAFF.

This clonotype came up many times. This chain joins TRBV3-1 and TRBJ1-2, with 8 bases lining up with TRBD1. The CDR3 runs to 15 residues. Germline CDR1 is LGHDT and CDR2 is YNNKEL (reference sequence). V shed 6 bases and J 4 bases; nucleotides not matched to a gene: 10. CDR3 residues: CASSSDRGHPYGYTF. In nucleotides, the CDR3 is TGTGCCAGCAGTTCCGACAGGGGCCACCCCTATGGCTACACCTTC.

About this clonotype itself: A read error is possible here, since a much larger clone lies one base away. The chain has TRBV29-1 and TRBJ1-1; D is unclear. Trimming left V 6 bases short and J 6 bases short, with 20 bases between. In germline, CDR1 is SQVTM, CDR2 ANQGSEA. The CDR3 covers 14 residues. The CDR3 nucleotides are TGCAGCGTCCGACGCACCGCCTACGGTGCTGAAGCTTTCTTT. It translates to CSVRRTAYGAEAFF.

In the case of this clonotype: This may stem from a read error, because a much larger clone lies one nucleotide away. CDR3 loop: CASSFGAETQFF. Here the CDR3 DNA reads TGCGCCAGCAGCTTCGGAGCGGAGACCCAGTTCTTC. The rearrangement joins TRBV5-1 to TRBJ2-1, with a weak D call TRBD2 (5 bases). Germline values: CDR1 SGHRS, CDR2 YFSETQ. The CDR3 extends over 12 amino acids. V lost 2 bases and J lost 13, with 13 bases in between.

This clonotype appeared many times. The chain combines TRBV12-3 or TRBV12-4 with TRBJ2-3; 8 bases are a match to TRBD2. V shed 5 bases and J 5 bases; nucleotides not matched to a gene: 9. This CDR3 region has 15 residues. CDR3 DNA: TGTGCCAGCAGTCCGGGGCGGGGGGCTGGAGATACGCAGTATTTT. It yields the protein CASSPGRGAGDTQYF.

To note about this clonotype: This sequence may be a read error, since a much larger clone differs from it by one base. V gene TRBV14 combines with J gene TRBJ2-3; the D is unclear. The CDR3 covers 14 residues. Germline V gene data show CDR1 as SGHDN and CDR2 as FVKESK. The CDR3 region has the DNA TGTACCAGCAGCCAAGATTTCGCCCCAGATACGCAGTATTTT. Its translation: CTSSQDFAPDTQYF.

This clonotype was seen a few times. V gene TRBV29-1 combines with J gene TRBJ2-1; 9 nucleotides match TRBD1. The germline V gene encodes CDR1 SQVTM and CDR2 ANQGSEA. This CDR3 contains 14 residues. V was pared by 4 bases and J by 5 bases, with 6 bases of the junction left unmatched. The CDR3, as DNA: TGCAGCGTTGGAGCAGGGACAGGGAACAATGAGCAGTTCTTC. It codes for CSVGAGTGNNEQFF.

This clonotype came up many times. The V call is TRBV7-2, the J call TRBJ2-3; 8 nucleotides agree with TRBD2. CDR3 size: 15 residues. The V gene end was trimmed by 6 bases and the J gene end by 2 bases; junction bases not matched to a gene: 7. Germline-derived CDR1 and CDR2 are SGHTA and FQGNSA. CDR3 protein: CASSRREGPTDTQYF. The CDR3 nucleotides are TGTGCCAGCAGTCGCCGGGAGGGCCCCACAGATACGCAGTATTTT.

This clonotype occurred once. The chain uses TRBV13 and TRBJ1-2; D is possibly TRBD1 (6 bases). The CDR3 has 14 residues. In germline, CDR1 is PRHDT, CDR2 FYEKMQ (reference sequence). Trimming left V 3 bases short and J 6 bases short, with 14 bases between. In nucleotides, the CDR3 is TGTGCCAGCAGCTTCCCGTGGGGGGGGCATGGCTACACCTTC. Protein product: CASSFPWGGHGYTF.

This clonotype was seen a single time. This may be a read error: a much more frequent sequence differs by one nucleotide. The rearrangement joins TRBV12-3 or TRBV12-4 to TRBJ2-3, with 8 bases aligning to TRBD2. The CDR3 runs to 16 residues. As DNA, the CDR3 is TGTGCCAGCAGTTTATGGAGCGGGAGTAGGACAGATGCGCAGTATTTT. It specifies CASSLWSGSRTDAQYF.

This clonotype was observed a few times. The V gene is TRBV28, the J gene TRBJ1-1, with D maybe TRBD1 (5 bases). This CDR3 has 16 residues. Germline CDR1 and CDR2: MDHEN and SYDVKM. Deletions cut 5 bases from V and 3 bases from J, with 19 bases between. The CDR3: CASSLQPTGDDTEAFF. The DNA for the CDR3 is TGTGCCAGCAGTCTGCAGCCCACCGGGGACGACACTGAAGCTTTCTTT.

A few counts support this clonotype. This chain joins TRBV4-1 and TRBJ2-5, with a tentative D call TRBD2 (5 bases). The V end lost 3 bases, the J end lost 11 bases, and 19 bases lay between the germline ends. The CDR3 totals 14 residues. CDR1 and CDR2 (germline): MGHRA, YSYEKL. CDR3 nucleotide sequence: TGCGCCAGCAGCCAGACACTAGGACTCAATGAGCAGTACTTC. This sequence encodes CASSQTLGLNEQYF.

The chain recombines TRBV6-2 or TRBV6-3 with TRBJ2-3; a possible D gene is TRBD1 (5 bases). The CDR3 consists of 11 residues. The germline V gene encodes CDR1 MNHEY and CDR2 SVGEGT. Here the CDR3 reads CGTRVARTQYF. The DNA of the CDR3 is TGTGGCACCAGGGTAGCCCGCACGCAGTATTTT.

This sequence joins TRBV24-1 and TRBJ2-3; TRBD2 agrees at 10 bases. V lost 2 bases to trimming and J lost 1 base; unmatched junction nucleotides: 8. Germline V gene data show CDR1 as KGHDR and CDR2 as SFDVKD. This CDR3 is built from 18 residues. CDR3: CATSDSGWGTSGTDTQYF. DNA of the CDR3: TGTGCCACCAGTGATTCCGGGTGGGGGACTAGCGGCACAGATACGCAGTATTTT.

This clonotype has a count of ten or more. The chain employs TRBV5-5 and TRBJ1-5; D is perhaps TRBD1 (6 bases). The CDR3 contains 15 residues. V lost 0 bases and J 1 base, leaving 8 bases between the germline ends. CDR1 is SGHKS, CDR2 YYEKEE, per germline (reference sequence). The CDR3 nucleotides are TGTGCCAGCAGCTTGGCAGGGGAGAGCAATCAGCCCCAGCATTTT. This gives the protein CASSLAGESNQPQHF. The whole variable domain, filled in from reference TRBV5-5 and TRBJ1-5, reads DAGVTQSPTHLIKTRGQQVTLRCSPISGHKSVSWYQQVLGQGPQFIFQYYEKEERGRGNFPDRFSARQFPNYSSELNVNALLLGDSALYLCASSLAGESNQPQHFGDGTRLSIL.

In the case of this clonotype: This could be a read error, since a much larger clone is one nucleotide away. The chain recombines TRBV28 with TRBJ2-5, with D perhaps matching TRBD1 (7 bases). The J call could be wrong; TRBJ2-1 is a better fit for the DNA end. The CDR3 is 14 residues long. The germline CDR1 and CDR2 sequences are MDHEN and SYDVKM. CDR3 DNA: TGTGCCAGCAGTCGACAGGGAGGTCAAGAGACCCAGTTCTTC. This sequence encodes CASSRQGGQETQFF.

In its sample, this clonotype was seen many times. The chain uses TRBV5-4 and TRBJ1-4, with unresolved D. Germline values: CDR1 SGHNT, CDR2 YYREEE (reference sequence). The V end was cut by 4 bases, the J end by 6 bases, with 16 bases between. The CDR3 length is 15 residues. The CDR3 here is CASSQDPKRDEKLFF. The DNA of the CDR3 is TGTGCCAGCAGCCAGGACCCAAAGAGGGATGAAAAACTGTTTTTT.

Points on this clonotype: The germline gene is not matched at one end of the junction; a read error may be the cause. The chain uses TRBV24-1 and TRBJ1-1, with TRBD1 matching over 7 bases. CDR3 length: 14 amino acids. Germline V CDR1 and CDR2: KGHDR, SFDVKD. The CDR3 DNA follows: TGTGCCGCCAGTGACGGGACAGAGAACACTGAAGCTTTCTTT. It is translated as CAASDGTENTEAFF.

As to this clonotype: A read error is possible here, since a much larger clone lies one base away. The V gene is TRBV20-1, the J gene TRBJ2-3; D is unclear. Looked up from germline, CDR1 is DFQATT and CDR2 is SNEGSKA (reference sequence). The CDR3 loop spans 15 amino acids. Here the CDR3 DNA reads TGCAGTGCTAGTTCCCTGATCGAGAGCAGAGATACGCAGTATTTT. It codes for CSASSLIESRDTQYF.

This clonotype was seen only a few times. This may be a read error, as it is one base from a much larger clone. The CDR3 sequence is CASTTSFPPPDSSYNEQFF. CDR3 nucleotides: TGTGCCAGCACCACCAGTTTCCCCCCTCCGGACAGCTCCTACAATGAGCAGTTCTTC. The genes are TRBV12-3 or TRBV12-4 and TRBJ2-1, with D perhaps matching TRBD1 (6 bases). V was clipped by 7 bases and J by 0 bases, with 25 bases between them. CDR3 size: 19 residues.

In this sample, this clonotype turned up many times. This chain connects TRBV14 to TRBJ2-7, with D hard to call. CDR3 size: 14 residues. CDR1 SGHDN and CDR2 FVKESK come from the germline V gene. With 1 base removed from V and 4 bases from J, the gap between germline ends came to 11 bases. This chain's CDR3 is CASSQGHSSYEQYF. In DNA form, the CDR3 reads TGTGCCAGCAGCCAAGGACACTCCAGTTACGAGCAGTACTTC. The variable domain in full, with the rest retrieved from reference TRBV14 and TRBJ2-7, is EAGVTQFPSHSVIEKGQTVTLRCDPISGHDNLYWYRRVMGKEIKFLLHFVKESKQDESGMPNNRFLAERTGGTYSTLKVQPAELEDSGVYFCASSQGHSSYEQYFGPGTRLTVT.